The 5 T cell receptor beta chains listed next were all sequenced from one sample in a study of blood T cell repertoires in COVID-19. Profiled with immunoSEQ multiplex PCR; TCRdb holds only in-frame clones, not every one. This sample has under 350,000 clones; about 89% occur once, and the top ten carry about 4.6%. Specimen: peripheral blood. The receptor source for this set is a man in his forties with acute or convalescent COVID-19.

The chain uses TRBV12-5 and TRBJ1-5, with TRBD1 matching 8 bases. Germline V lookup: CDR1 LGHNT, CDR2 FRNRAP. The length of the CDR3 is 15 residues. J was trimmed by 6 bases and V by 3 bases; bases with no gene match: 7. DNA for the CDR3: TGTGCTAGTGGTTTTGAATGGACAGGGAGTCAGCCCCAGCATTTT. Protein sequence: CASGFEWTGSQPQHF.

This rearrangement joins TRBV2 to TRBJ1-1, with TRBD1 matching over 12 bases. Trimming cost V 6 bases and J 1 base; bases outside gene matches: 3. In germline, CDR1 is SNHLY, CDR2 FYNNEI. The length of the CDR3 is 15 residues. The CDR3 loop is CASRGGQGANTEAFF. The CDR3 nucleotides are TGTGCCAGCAGGGGGGGACAGGGGGCGAACACTGAAGCTTTCTTT.

The CDR3 sequence: CASSRQGRSWGYTF. The CDR3 bases are TGTGCCAGTAGCAGACAGGGTCGGTCGTGGGGCTACACCTTC. The rearrangement joins TRBV19 to TRBJ1-2; 7 bases match TRBD1. Unmatched junction bases numbered 12, after V lost 6 bases and J lost 8 bases. The germline V gene has CDR1 LNHDA and CDR2 SQIVND (reference sequence). The CDR3 extends over 14 amino acids.

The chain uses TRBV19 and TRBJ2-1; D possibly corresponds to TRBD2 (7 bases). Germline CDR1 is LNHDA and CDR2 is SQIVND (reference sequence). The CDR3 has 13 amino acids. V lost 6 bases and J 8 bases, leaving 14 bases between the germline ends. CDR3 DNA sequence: TGTGCCAGTAGAGACGGGGGGCGCGATGAGCAGTTCTTC. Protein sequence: CASRDGGRDEQFF.

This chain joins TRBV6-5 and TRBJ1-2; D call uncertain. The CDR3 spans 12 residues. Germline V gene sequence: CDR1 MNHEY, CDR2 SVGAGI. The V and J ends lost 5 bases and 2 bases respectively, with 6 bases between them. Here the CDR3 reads CASSPGNYGYTF. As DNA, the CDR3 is TGTGCCAGCAGTCCCGGGAACTATGGCTACACCTTC.